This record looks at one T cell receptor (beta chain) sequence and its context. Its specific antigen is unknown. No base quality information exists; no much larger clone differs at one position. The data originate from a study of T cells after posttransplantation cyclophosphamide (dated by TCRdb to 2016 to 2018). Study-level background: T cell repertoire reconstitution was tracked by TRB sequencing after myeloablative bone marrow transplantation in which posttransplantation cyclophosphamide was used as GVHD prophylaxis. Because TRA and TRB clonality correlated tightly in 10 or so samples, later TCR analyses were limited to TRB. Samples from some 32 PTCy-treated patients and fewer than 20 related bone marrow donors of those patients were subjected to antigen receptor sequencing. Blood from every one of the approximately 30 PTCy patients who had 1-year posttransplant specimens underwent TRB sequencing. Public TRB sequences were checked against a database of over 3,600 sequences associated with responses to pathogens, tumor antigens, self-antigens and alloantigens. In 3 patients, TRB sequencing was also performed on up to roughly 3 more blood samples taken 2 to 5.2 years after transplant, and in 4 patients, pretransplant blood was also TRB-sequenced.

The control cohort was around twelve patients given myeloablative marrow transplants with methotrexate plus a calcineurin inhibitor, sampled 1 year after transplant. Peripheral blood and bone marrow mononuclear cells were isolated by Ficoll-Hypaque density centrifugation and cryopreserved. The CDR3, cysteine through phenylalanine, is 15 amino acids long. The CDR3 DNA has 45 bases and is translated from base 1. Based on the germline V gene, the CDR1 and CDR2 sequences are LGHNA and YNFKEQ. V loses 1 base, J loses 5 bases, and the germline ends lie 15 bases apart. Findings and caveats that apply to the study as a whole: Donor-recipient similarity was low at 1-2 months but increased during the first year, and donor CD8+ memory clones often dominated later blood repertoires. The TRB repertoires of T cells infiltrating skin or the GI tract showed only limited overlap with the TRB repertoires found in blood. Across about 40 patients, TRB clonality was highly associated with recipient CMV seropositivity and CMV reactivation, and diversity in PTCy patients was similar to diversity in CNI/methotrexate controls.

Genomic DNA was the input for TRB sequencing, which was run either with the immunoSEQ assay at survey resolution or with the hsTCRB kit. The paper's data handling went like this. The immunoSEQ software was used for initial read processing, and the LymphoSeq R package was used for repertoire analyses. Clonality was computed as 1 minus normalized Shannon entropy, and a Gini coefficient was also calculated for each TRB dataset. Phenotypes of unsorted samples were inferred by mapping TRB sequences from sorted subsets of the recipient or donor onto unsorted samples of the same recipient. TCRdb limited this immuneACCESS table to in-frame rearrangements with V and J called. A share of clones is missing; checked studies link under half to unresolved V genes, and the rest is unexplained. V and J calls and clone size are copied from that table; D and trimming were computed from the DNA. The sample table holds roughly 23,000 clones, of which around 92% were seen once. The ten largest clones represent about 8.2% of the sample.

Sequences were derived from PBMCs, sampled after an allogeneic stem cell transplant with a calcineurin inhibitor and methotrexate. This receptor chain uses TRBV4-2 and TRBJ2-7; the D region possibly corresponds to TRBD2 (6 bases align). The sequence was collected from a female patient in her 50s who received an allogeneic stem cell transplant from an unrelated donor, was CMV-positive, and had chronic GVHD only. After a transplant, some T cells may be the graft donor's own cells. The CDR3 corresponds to CASSQGLGGTDEQYF. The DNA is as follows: TGTGCCAGCAGCCAAGGTCTAGGCGGGACCGACGAGCAGTACTTC.